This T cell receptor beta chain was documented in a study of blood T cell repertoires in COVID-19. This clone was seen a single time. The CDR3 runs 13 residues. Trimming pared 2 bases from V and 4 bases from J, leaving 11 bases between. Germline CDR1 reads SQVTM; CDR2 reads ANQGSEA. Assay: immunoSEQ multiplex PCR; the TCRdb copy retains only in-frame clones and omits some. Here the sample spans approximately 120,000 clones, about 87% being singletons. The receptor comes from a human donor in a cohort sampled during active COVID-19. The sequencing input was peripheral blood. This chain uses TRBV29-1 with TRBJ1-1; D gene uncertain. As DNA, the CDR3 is TGCAGCGTTGAAAGGGCGCGGGGCACTGAAGCTTTCTTT. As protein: CSVERARGTEAFF. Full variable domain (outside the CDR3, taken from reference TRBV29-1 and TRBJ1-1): SAVISQKPSRDICQRGTSLTIQCQVDSQVTMMFWYRQQPGQSLTLIATANQGSEATYESGFVIDKFPISRPNLTFSTLTVSNMSPEDSSIYLCSVERARGTEAFFGQGTRLTVV.